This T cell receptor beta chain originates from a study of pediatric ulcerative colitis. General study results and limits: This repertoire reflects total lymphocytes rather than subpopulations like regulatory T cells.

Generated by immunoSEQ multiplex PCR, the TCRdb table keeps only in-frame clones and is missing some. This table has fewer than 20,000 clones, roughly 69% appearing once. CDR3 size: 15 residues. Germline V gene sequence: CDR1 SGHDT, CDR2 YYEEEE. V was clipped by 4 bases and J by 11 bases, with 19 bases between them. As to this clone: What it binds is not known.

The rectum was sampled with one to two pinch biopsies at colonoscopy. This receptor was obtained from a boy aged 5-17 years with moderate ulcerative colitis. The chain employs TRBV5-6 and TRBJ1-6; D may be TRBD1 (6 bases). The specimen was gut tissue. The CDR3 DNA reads TGTGCCAGCAGCCGAAGGGGGGGGTTCCTGGCACCCCTCCACTTT. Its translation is CASSRRGGFLAPLHF. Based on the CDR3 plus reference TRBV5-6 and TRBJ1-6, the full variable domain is DAGVTQSPTHLIKTRGQQVTLRCSPKSGHDTVSWYQQALGQGPQFIFQYYEEEERQRGNFPDRFSGHQFPNYSSELNVNALLLGDSALYLCASSRRGGFLAPLHFGNGTRLTVT.